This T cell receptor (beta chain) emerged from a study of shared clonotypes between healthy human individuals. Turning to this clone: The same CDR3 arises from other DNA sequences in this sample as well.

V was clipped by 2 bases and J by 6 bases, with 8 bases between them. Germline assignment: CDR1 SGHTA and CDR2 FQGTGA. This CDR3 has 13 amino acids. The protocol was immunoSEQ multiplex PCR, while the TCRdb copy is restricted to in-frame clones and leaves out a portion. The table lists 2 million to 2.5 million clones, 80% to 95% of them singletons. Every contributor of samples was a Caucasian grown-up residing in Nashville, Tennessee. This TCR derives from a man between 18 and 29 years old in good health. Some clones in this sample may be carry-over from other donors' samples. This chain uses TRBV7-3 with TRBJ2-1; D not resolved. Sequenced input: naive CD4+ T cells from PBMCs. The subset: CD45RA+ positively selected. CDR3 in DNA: TGTGCCAGCAGCTTATTGGCCGGCAATGAGCAGTTCTTC. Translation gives CASSLLAGNEQFF.